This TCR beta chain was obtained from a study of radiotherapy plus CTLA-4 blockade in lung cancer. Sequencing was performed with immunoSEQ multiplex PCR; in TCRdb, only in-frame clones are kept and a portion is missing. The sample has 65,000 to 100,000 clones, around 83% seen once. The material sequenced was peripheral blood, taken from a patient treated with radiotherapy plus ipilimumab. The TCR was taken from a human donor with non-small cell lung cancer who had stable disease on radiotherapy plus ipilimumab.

The CDR3 here is CSVEKPGLAEAFF. CDR3 in DNA: TGCAGCGTTGAAAAACCGGGGTTGGCTGAAGCTTTCTTT. This chain joins TRBV29-1 and TRBJ1-1; D is ambiguous. Germline V CDR1 and CDR2: SQVTM, ANQGSEA. This CDR3 has 13 residues. V lost 2 bases and J lost 6, with 13 bases in between.